One sample yielded the 25 T cell receptor beta chains listed below, sequenced in a study of blood T cell repertoires in COVID-19 (dated by TCRdb to 2018 to 2020). Receptor amplification or capture employed the immunoSEQ multiplex PCR assay. In TCRdb, the immuneACCESS table is reduced to in-frame sequences with V and J assigned. These tables do not hold every clone; where another copy was compared, an unresolved V gene accounts for under half, and the others remain unexplained. The sample table holds 150,000 to 200,000 clones, of which 80% to 90% were seen once. The ten most abundant clones make up more than 7.5% of the sample. Sequencing was done on a sample of peripheral blood. These receptors all come from a man aged 50 or older with active or convalescent COVID-19.

V usage is TRBV11-1 and J usage is TRBJ2-1; 7 nucleotides align to TRBD2. V lost 5 bases and J lost 1; bases outside the gene matches: 5. The CDR3 loop spans 15 amino acids. Germline V gene sequence: CDR1 SGHAT, CDR2 FQDESV (reference sequence). CDR3 bases: TGTGCCAGCAGCCCCAAGGGAGGGTCCTACAATGAGCAGTTCTTC. As protein: CASSPKGGSYNEQFF.

The V and J genes are TRBV11-2 and TRBJ2-5; D is perhaps TRBD1 (5 bases). The V end lost 3 bases, the J end lost 6 bases, and 17 bases lay between the germline ends. The germline V gene has CDR1 SGHAT and CDR2 FQNNGV. The length of the CDR3 is 15 residues. CDR3 sequence (DNA): TGTGCCAGCAGCTTGACAGATAACCATTACCAGACCCAGTACTTC. This gives the protein CASSLTDNHYQTQYF. The full variable domain, in which reference TRBV11-2 and TRBJ2-5 provide the parts outside the CDR3, is EAGVAQSPRYKIIEKRQSVAFWCNPISGHATLYWYQQILGQGPKLLIQFQNNGVVDDSQLPKDRFSAERLKGVDSTLKIQPAKLEDSAVYLCASSLTDNHYQTQYFGPGTRLLVL.

The chain links TRBV28 to TRBJ2-3, with 9 bases fitting TRBD1. The CDR3 contains 15 residues. V shed 7 bases and J 3 bases; nucleotides not matched to a gene: 8. Germline CDR1 and CDR2: MDHEN and SYDVKM. CDR3 coding DNA: TGTGCCAGCACCTGGGGGGACAGGGAGACAGATACGCAGTATTTT. Its translation is CASTWGDRETDTQYF. The entire variable domain, with the rest obtained from reference TRBV28 and TRBJ2-3, is as follows: DVKVTQSSRYLVKRTGEKVFLECVQDMDHENMFWYRQDPGLGLRLIYFSYDVKMKEKGDIPEGYSVSREKKERFSLILESASTNQTSMYLCASTWGDRETDTQYFGPGTRLTVL.

The chain links TRBV11-2 to TRBJ1-1, with D unclear. The V and J ends lost 1 base and 7 bases respectively, with 7 bases between them. The CDR3 totals 12 residues. Germline CDR1 reads SGHAT; CDR2 reads FQNNGV. Here the CDR3 reads CASSLGAGEAFF. The CDR3 coding sequence is TGTGCCAGCAGCTTAGGGGCGGGTGAAGCTTTCTTT.

The CDR3 protein is CASSIPGQGGYEQYF. In DNA form, the CDR3 reads TGTGCCAGCAGCATTCCGGGACAGGGAGGCTACGAGCAGTACTTC. The chain is built from TRBV11-1 and TRBJ2-7, with 9 bases identical to TRBD1. Per germline, CDR1 SGHAT and CDR2 FQDESV (reference sequence). J gave up 3 bases and V 5 bases, and 8 bases lay outside the gene matches. This CDR3 region has 15 residues.

The chain combines TRBV19 with TRBJ1-2; the match to TRBD1 covers 8 bases. Germline V gene sequence: CDR1 LNHDA, CDR2 SQIVND (reference sequence). This CDR3 has 13 residues. V lost 5 bases, J lost 6 bases, and 5 bases stayed unmatched. CDR3 in DNA: TGTGCCAGTAGTGTGGCAGGGGGCGATGGCTACACCTTC. It specifies CASSVAGGDGYTF.

The CDR3 DNA reads TGTGCCAGCAGTTTTAGCGGGAGAAATACAGATACGCAGTATTTT. This translates into CASSFSGRNTDTQYF. The genes are TRBV27 and TRBJ2-3; 9 nucleotides match TRBD2. The CDR3 spans 15 residues. Germline loops: CDR1 MNHEY, CDR2 SMNVEV (reference sequence). With 3 bases clipped from V and 3 bases from J, the junction kept 4 bases outside the gene matches.

The chain combines TRBV18 with TRBJ1-1, with D hard to call. The germline V and J ends were trimmed by 2 bases and 3 bases, with 10 bases remaining between them. From germline, CDR1 is KGHSH and CDR2 LQKENI. The length of the CDR3 is 14 residues. DNA of the CDR3: TGTGCCAGCTCACCAGCGAACAGCCACACTGAAGCTTTCTTT. Translating it yields CASSPANSHTEAFF.

This clone occurred once. The chain combines TRBV18 with TRBJ2-5; 11 positions agree with TRBD2. The germline V gene encodes CDR1 KGHSH and CDR2 LQKENI. The CDR3 is 15 amino acids. J lost 1 base, V lost 3 bases, and 1 base had no gene match. CDR3: CASSPTSGAQETQYF. The CDR3 DNA follows: TGTGCCAGCTCACCGACTAGCGGGGCCCAAGAGACCCAGTACTTC.

The CDR3 DNA reads as TGCAGCGTTCAGTTATCGACAGGGGGAGGGACTGAAGCTTTCTTT. It yields the protein CSVQLSTGGGTEAFF. The genes are TRBV29-1 and TRBJ1-1, with 9 bases matching TRBD1. Losses at the gene ends were 5 bases for V and 5 bases for J; bases not matched to a gene: 12. Germline V gene lookup returns CDR1 SQVTM and CDR2 ANQGSEA. This CDR3 has 15 residues.

This clone was counted a few times. The chain is built from TRBV4-2 and TRBJ1-2, with D possibly being TRBD1 (5 bases). The germline V gene encodes CDR1 LGHNA and CDR2 YNFKEQ. The CDR3 covers 13 residues. V lost 0 bases and J lost 7, with 9 bases in between. Here the CDR3 DNA reads TGTGCCAGCAGCCAAGACAGGGTCGGTGGCTACACCTTC. It translates to CASSQDRVGGYTF.

The chain recombines TRBV28 with TRBJ1-1; D unclear. V shed 6 bases and J shed 1 base, with 12 bases lying between them. The length of the CDR3 is 14 residues. The V gene's germline CDR1 is MDHEN and CDR2 SYDVKM. CDR3 amino acids: CASRPSTKNTEAFF. The CDR3 nucleotides read TGTGCCAGCAGGCCCTCTACCAAGAACACTGAAGCTTTCTTT.

The chain uses TRBV11-2 and TRBJ1-1; D may be TRBD1 (5 bases). The CDR3 extends over 13 amino acids. The V end was cut by 0 bases, the J end by 4 bases, with 6 bases between. The germline gives CDR1 SGHAT, CDR2 FQNNGV. The CDR3 is CASSLEGATEAFF. As DNA, the CDR3 is TGTGCCAGCAGCTTAGAAGGGGCCACTGAAGCTTTCTTT.

This chain uses TRBV3-1 (or the pseudogene TRBV3-2) with TRBJ2-2; D uncertain. Trimming pared 4 bases from V and 7 bases from J, leaving 4 bases between. Germline V gene lookup returns CDR1 LGHDT and CDR2 YNNKEL (reference sequence). This CDR3 has 11 amino acids. This CDR3 is CASSLSGELFF. CDR3 nucleotide sequence: TGTGCCAGCAGCCTTAGCGGGGAGCTGTTTTTT.

The chain recombines TRBV5-5 with TRBJ1-2, with D possibly being TRBD1 (6 bases). Trimming cost V 4 bases and J 1 base, with 17 bases left between them. The germline V gene has CDR1 SGHKS and CDR2 YYEKEE (reference sequence). The CDR3 length is 16 residues. CDR3: CASSQQGHHFNYGYTF. The CDR3 nucleotides read TGTGCCAGCAGCCAACAGGGACACCATTTTAACTATGGCTACACCTTC.

The count of this clone is one. The genes are TRBV30 and TRBJ1-2, with a possible D match to TRBD1 (6 bases). This CDR3 has 15 amino acids. Germline loops: CDR1 GTSNPN, CDR2 SVGIG (reference sequence). CDR3 DNA sequence: TGTGCTTTGGGGCCGGGTGTTACAGGGTTCTATGGCTACACCTTC. Residues: CALGPGVTGFYGYTF.

This clone appeared once. The J gene is TRBJ2-3, the V gene TRBV6-6; D unclear. CDR3 length: 11 amino acids. The germline V and J ends were trimmed by 6 bases and 3 bases, with 4 bases remaining between them. Germline V gene lookup returns CDR1 MNHNY and CDR2 SVGAGI (reference sequence). CDR3 in DNA: TGTGCCAGCAGCACAACAGATACGCAGTATTTT. This encodes CASSTTDTQYF.

This clone appeared once. This rearrangement joins TRBV3-1 (or the pseudogene TRBV3-2) to TRBJ1-6; D perhaps matches TRBD1 (6 bases). The V end was cut by 0 bases, the J end by 15 bases, with 15 bases between. The length of the CDR3 is 14 residues. From germline, CDR1 is LGHDT and CDR2 YNNKEL (reference sequence). CDR3 in amino acids: CASSQDVGGAVLHF. The DNA for the CDR3 is TGTGCCAGCAGCCAAGATGTAGGGGGAGCGGTCCTCCACTTT.

The chain couples TRBV5-6 to TRBJ1-4, with 9 bases that match TRBD1. The length of the CDR3 is 15 residues. V gave up 4 bases and J gave up 0 bases; unmatched junction bases: 1. Germline V gene sequence: CDR1 SGHDT, CDR2 YYEEEE. CDR3 bases: TGTGCCAGCAGCAGACAGGGGGCAACTAATGAAAAACTGTTTTTT. It is translated as CASSRQGATNEKLFF.

The chain combines TRBV18 with TRBJ2-1, with a possible D match to TRBD2 (6 bases). CDR1 and CDR2 (germline): KGHSH, LQKENI. V lost 3 bases, J lost 0 bases, and 9 bases lay in between. The CDR3 has 15 residues. The DNA for the CDR3 is TGTGCCAGCTCACCCCGGGAGAACTCCTACAATGAGCAGTTCTTC. It specifies CASSPRENSYNEQFF. Together with reference TRBV18 and TRBJ2-1, the CDR3 gives the full variable domain: NAGVMQNPRHLVRRRGQEARLRCSPMKGHSHVYWYRQLPEEGLKFMVYLQKENIIDESGMPKERFSAEFPKEGPSILRIQQVVRGDSAAYFCASSPRENSYNEQFFGPGTRLTVL.

This clone occurred a few times. The chain carries TRBV28 and TRBJ1-6, with a weak D call TRBD1 (5 bases). CDR3 length: 15 residues. Trimming stripped 7 bases from V and 8 bases from J, with 18 bases between. Germline V CDR1 and CDR2: MDHEN, SYDVKM. CDR3: CASTVGGGLYSPLHF. CDR3 nucleotide sequence: TGTGCCAGCACCGTGGGGGGAGGGTTATATTCACCCCTCCACTTT.

The rearrangement links TRBV29-1 to TRBJ1-2; the match to TRBD1 covers 11 bases. Germline V gives CDR1 SQVTM, CDR2 ANQGSEA. This CDR3 comprises 11 residues. In DNA, the CDR3 is TGCGGGGGGACAGGGGGTGATGGCTACACCTTC. Translated: CGGTGGDGYTF.

The rearrangement links TRBV7-2 to TRBJ2-2, with 8 bases fitting TRBD1. From germline, CDR1 is SGHTA and CDR2 FQGNSA. J lost 5 bases, V lost 4 bases, and 9 bases had no gene match. This CDR3 spans 16 amino acids. CDR3 protein: CASSSPQGVGTGELFF. CDR3 coding DNA: TGTGCCAGCAGCTCCCCACAGGGGGTTGGAACCGGGGAGCTGTTTTTT. The full variable domain, its missing parts supplied by reference TRBV7-2 and TRBJ2-2, is GAGVSQSPSNKVTEKGKDVELRCDPISGHTALYWYRQSLGQGLEFLIYFQGNSAPDKSGLPSDRFSAERTGGSVSTLTIQRTQQEDSAVYLCASSSPQGVGTGELFFGEGSRLTVL.

The chain carries TRBV6-2 or TRBV6-3 and TRBJ2-1, with 7 bases matching TRBD2. Trimming took 5 bases from V and 0 from J; bases not matched to a gene: 4. CDR3 length: 15 amino acids. CDR1 and CDR2 from the germline V gene are MNHEY and SVGEGT. The CDR3 sequence is CASSQAGRSYNEQFF. The CDR3 DNA reads as TGTGCCAGCAGTCAAGCGGGGCGCTCCTACAATGAGCAGTTCTTC.

This clone was observed a single time. The J gene is TRBJ1-5, the V gene TRBV7-9; D unclear. Looked up from germline, CDR1 is SEHNR and CDR2 is FQNEAQ (reference sequence). Trimming took 7 bases from V and 4 from J, leaving 8 bases between them. This CDR3 comprises 12 residues. The CDR3 here is CASTLDNQPQHF. DNA of the CDR3: TGTGCCAGCACCCTAGATAATCAGCCCCAGCATTTT.